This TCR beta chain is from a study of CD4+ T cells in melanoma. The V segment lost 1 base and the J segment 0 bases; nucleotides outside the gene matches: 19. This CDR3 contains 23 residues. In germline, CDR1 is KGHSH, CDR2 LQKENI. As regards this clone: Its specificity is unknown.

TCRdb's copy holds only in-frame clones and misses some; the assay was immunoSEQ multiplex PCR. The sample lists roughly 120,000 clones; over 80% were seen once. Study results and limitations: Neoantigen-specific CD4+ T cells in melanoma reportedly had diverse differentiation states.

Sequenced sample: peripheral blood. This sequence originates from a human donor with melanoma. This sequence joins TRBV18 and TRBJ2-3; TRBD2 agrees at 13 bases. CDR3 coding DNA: TGTGCCAGCTCACCACGGCAAGTTAGTTTCGGGACTAGCGGGGCCACTAGCACAGATACGCAGTATTTT. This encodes CASSPRQVSFGTSGATSTDTQYF.